The present T cell receptor (beta chain) was sequenced within a study of T cell responses to AZD1222 COVID-19 vaccine. Study-wide points: Increases in Spike-specific TCR breadth and depth were seen after two AZD1222 doses. Donors, mostly white British, included more females; clonal diversity was possibly underestimated. Just six or seven AZD1222 recipients tested seropositive at baseline.

Germline V gives CDR1 LGHNA, CDR2 YNFKEQ. The CDR3 consists of 15 residues. V dropped 0 bases and J dropped 2 bases, with 5 bases sitting between them. TCRdb keeps only in-frame clones here, not all; method: immunoSEQ multiplex PCR. This sample yields over 150,000 clones, of which roughly 92% are seen a single time; around 1.5% belongs to the top ten. With respect to this clone: The target antigen is unknown.

This clonotype originated in an adult in good health. The rearrangement links TRBV4-2 to TRBJ1-6; D is unresolved. Material: peripheral blood, obtained on day 0 of AZD1222 vaccination. The CDR3 DNA is TGTGCCAGCAGCCAAGACGCTACCTATAATTCACCCCTCCACTTT. Residues: CASSQDATYNSPLHF.